The TCR beta chain under discussion was sequenced for a study of shared clonotypes between healthy human individuals. Whole-study context: The study enrolled a couple of women and three men aged 18 to 49. Per-donor plates numbered three CD4 naive, three CD4 memory, two CD8 naive and one CD8 memory.

CD45RO-negative, CCR7-selected cells formed the naive CD8 fraction, which excluded terminally differentiated effector memory CD45RA+ cells. As originally analysed: ImmunoSEQ junction-only sequences lacked quality scores, so their filtering differed. Clones were sequenced by immunoSEQ multiplex PCR, and TCRdb holds only the in-frame ones, with some missing. The V and J calls and clone size were taken over from that table, and D and trimming were inferred from the DNA. The sample gives around 2,000,000 clones, under 95% of which show up once; around 1.7% is in the top ten. Sequencing input: naive CD8+ T cells from PBMCs. This sequence was found in a man between 18 and 29 years old in good health. Some clones in this sample may be carry-over from other donors' samples.

The CDR3 DNA is TGTGCCAGGCTCAGGAGTCCGGTATATATCTCCTCCTCTGGAAACACCATATATTTT. Protein product: CARLRSPVYISSSGNTIYF. V and J are TRBV19 and TRBJ1-3; D unclear. Per the germline V gene, CDR1 is LNHDA and CDR2 is SQIVND (reference sequence). The length of the CDR3 is 19 residues. Deletions cut 9 bases from V and 0 bases from J, with 27 bases between.